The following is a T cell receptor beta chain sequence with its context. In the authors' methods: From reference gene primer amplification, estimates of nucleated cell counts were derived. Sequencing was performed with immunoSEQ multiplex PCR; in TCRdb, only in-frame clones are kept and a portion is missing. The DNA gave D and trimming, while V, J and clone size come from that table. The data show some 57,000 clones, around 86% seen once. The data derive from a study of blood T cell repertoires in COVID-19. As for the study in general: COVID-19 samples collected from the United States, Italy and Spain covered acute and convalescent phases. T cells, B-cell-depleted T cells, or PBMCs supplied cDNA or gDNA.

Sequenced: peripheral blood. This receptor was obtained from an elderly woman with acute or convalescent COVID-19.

CDR3 in DNA: TGTGCCAGCTCACCAGTGGCAGGGGATAACTATGGCTACACCTTC. This translates into CASSPVAGDNYGYTF. The chain uses TRBV18 and TRBJ1-2, with D perhaps matching TRBD1 (6 bases). The CDR3 length is 15 residues. Between the trimmed V and J ends, which lost 2 bases and 1 base, there was a span of 11 bases. CDR1 is KGHSH and CDR2 is LQKENI in the germline V gene.